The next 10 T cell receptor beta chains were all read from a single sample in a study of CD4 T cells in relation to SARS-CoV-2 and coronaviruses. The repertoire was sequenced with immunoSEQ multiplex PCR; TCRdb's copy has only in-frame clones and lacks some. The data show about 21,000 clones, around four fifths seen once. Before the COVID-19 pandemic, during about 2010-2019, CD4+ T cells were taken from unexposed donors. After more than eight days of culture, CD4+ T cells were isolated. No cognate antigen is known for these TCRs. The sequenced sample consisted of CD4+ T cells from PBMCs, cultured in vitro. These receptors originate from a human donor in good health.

CDR3 bases: TGTGCCAGCTCACCACAGGGTATCTATGGCTACACCTTC. This sequence encodes CASSPQGIYGYTF. V gene TRBV18 combines with J gene TRBJ1-2; D unresolved. The CDR3 is 13 amino acids. From germline, CDR1 is KGHSH and CDR2 LQKENI. Trimming shortened V by 1 base and J by 4 bases, and 7 bases separated the two germline ends.

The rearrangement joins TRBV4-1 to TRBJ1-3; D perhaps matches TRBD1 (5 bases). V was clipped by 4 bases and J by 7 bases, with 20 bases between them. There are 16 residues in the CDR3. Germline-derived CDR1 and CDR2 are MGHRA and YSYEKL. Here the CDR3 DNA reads TGCGCCAGCAGCCTCAGTGGGGCGGTCCCCATTAACACCATATATTTT. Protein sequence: CASSLSGAVPINTIYF.

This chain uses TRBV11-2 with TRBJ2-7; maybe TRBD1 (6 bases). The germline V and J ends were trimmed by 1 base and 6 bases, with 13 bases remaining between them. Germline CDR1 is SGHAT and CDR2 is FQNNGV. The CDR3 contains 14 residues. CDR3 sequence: CASSLGQQQGEQYF. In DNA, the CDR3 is TGTGCCAGCAGCTTAGGACAGCAACAGGGCGAGCAGTACTTC.

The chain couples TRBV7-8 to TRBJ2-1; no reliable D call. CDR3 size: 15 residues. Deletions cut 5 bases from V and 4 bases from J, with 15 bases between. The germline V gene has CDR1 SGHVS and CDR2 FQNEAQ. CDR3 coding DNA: TGTGCCAGCAGCCTAGATCGGCTAGGGTACAATGAGCAGTTCTTC. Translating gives CASSLDRLGYNEQFF.

CDR3 sequence (DNA): TGTGCCGATAGTGGGGGCGCGACAGATACGCAGTATTTT. Amino acids: CADSGGATDTQYF. V gene TRBV12-3 or TRBV12-4 combines with J gene TRBJ2-3; D might be TRBD1 (6 bases). Trimming stripped 11 bases from V and 3 bases from J, with 15 bases between. CDR3 length: 13 residues.

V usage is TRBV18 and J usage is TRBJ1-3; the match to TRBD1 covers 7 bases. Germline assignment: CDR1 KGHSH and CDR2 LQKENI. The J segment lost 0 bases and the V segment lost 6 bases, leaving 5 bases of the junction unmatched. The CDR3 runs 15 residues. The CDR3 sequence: CASSQDRFSGNTIYF. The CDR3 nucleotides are TGTGCCAGCTCCCAGGACAGGTTCTCTGGAAACACCATATATTTT.

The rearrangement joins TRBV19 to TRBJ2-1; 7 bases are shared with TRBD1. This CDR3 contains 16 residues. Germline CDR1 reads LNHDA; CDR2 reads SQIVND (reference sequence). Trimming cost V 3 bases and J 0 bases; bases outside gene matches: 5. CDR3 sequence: CASSIVAGGSYNEQFF. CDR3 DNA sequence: TGTGCCAGTAGTATTGTGGCAGGGGGCTCCTACAATGAGCAGTTCTTC.

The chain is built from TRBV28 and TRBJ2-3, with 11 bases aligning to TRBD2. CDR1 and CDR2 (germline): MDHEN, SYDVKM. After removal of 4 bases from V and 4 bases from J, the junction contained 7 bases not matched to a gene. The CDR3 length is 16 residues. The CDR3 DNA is TGTGCCAGCAGTTCACGACTAGCGGGAATTGCAGATACGCAGTATTTT. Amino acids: CASSSRLAGIADTQYF.

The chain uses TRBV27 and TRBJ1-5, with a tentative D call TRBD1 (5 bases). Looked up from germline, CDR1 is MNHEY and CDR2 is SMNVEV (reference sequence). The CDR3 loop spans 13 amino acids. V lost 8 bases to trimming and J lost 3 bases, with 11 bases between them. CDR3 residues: CASSHRSNQPQHF. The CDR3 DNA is TGTGCCAGCTCACACAGGTCCAATCAGCCCCAGCATTTT.

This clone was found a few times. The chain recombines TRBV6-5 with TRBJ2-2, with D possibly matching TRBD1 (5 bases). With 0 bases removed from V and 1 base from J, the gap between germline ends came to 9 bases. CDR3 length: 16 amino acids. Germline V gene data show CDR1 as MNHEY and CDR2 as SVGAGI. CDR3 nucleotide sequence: TGTGCCAGCAGTTACTCAGGCAGGGAGAACACCGGGGAGCTGTTTTTT. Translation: CASSYSGRENTGELFF.